The clone carrying this T cell receptor beta chain was seen more than once but under ten times. Its antigen is unknown. Germline values: CDR1 MNHNY, CDR2 SVGAGI (reference sequence). The CDR3 is 14 amino acids. V shed 2 bases and J 8 bases; nucleotides not matched to a gene: 6. PCR used 60 Vbeta primers and 13 Jbeta primers. Only in-frame clones appear in the TCRdb table, and some are missing; sequencing was by immunoSEQ multiplex PCR. Of roughly 250,000 clones listed, around four fifths were seen once; the top ten hold approximately 2%. The data are from a study of cytomegalovirus exposure and HLA in healthy donors. Study conclusions and caveats: As a later analysis revealed, most CMV-associated TCR beta chains appeared HLA-restricted. TCR beta V- and J-gene trimming was later associated with a missense DCLRE1C variant. A later analysis by the authors found several of the most significant clusters apparently linked to common viral pathogens. For most TCR beta V segments, an earlier analysis put the productive rate at about 87% or about 30% of the time.

The chain links TRBV6-6 to TRBJ2-1; 7 bases map to TRBD1. The sequencing input was PBMCs. This receptor was taken from a middle-aged woman in good health and CMV-seropositive. The DNA of the CDR3 is TGTGCCAGCAGTTACAGGGGGCTAGCCGATGAGCAGTTCTTC. This codes for CASSYRGLADEQFF.